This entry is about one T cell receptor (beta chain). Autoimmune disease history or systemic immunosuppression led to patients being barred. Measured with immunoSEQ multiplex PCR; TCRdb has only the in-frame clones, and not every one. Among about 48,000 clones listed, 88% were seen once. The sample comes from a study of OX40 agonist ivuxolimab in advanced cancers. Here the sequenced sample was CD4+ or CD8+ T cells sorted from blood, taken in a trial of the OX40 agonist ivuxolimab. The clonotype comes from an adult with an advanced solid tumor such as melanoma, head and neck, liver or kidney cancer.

This CDR3 reads CASSLEGFLGNTIYF. The CDR3, as DNA: TGTGCCAGCAGCTTAGAAGGGTTTCTGGGAAACACCATATATTTT. The genes are TRBV7-2 and TRBJ1-3; D ambiguous. Germline values: CDR1 SGHTA, CDR2 FQGNSA. This CDR3 region has 15 residues. V lost 1 base and J 4 bases, leaving 11 bases between the germline ends.